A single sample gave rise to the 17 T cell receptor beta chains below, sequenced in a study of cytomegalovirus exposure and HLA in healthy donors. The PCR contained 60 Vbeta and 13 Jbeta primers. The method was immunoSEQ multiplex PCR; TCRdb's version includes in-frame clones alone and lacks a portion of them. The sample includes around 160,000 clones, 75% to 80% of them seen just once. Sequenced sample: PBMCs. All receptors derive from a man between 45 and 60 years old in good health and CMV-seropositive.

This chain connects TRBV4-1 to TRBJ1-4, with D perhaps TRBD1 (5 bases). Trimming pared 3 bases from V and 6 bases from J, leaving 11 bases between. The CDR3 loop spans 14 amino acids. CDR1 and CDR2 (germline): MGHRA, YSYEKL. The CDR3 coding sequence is TGCGCCAGCAGCCAGGGTCCCAGGGATGAAAAACTGTTTTTT. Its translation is CASSQGPRDEKLFF.

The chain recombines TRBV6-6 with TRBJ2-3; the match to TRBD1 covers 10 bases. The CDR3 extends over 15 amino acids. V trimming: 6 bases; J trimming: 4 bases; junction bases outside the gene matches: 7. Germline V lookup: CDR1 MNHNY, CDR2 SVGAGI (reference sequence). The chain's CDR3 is CASRVGQGVADTQYF. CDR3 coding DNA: TGTGCCAGCAGGGTTGGACAGGGGGTGGCAGATACGCAGTATTTT.

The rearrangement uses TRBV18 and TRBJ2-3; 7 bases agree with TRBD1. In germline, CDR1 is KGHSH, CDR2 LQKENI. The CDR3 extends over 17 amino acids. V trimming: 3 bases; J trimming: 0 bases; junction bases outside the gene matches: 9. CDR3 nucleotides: TGTGCCAGCTCACCGTTAGCCGGGACAGAGAGCACAGATACGCAGTATTTT. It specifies CASSPLAGTESTDTQYF.

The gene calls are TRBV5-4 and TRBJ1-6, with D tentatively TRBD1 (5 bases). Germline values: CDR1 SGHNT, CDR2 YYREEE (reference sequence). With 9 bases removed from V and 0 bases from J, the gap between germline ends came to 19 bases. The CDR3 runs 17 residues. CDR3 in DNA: TGTGCCACCTCCCCCCGGGACTGGAGCTCCTATAATTCACCCCTCCACTTT. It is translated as CATSPRDWSSYNSPLHF.

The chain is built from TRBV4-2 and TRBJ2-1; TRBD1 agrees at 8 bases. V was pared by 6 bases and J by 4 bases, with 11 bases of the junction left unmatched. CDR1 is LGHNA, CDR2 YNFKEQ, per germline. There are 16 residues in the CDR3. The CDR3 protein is CASSPGDRGLYNEQFF. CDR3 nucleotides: TGTGCCAGCAGTCCTGGTGACAGGGGCCTATACAATGAGCAGTTCTTC.

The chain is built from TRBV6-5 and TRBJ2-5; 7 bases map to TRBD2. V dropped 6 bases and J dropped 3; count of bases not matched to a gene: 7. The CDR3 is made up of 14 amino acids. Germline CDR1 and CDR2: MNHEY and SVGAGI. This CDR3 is CASRFLAVEETQYF. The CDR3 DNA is TGTGCCAGCAGGTTCCTAGCGGTTGAAGAGACCCAGTACTTC.

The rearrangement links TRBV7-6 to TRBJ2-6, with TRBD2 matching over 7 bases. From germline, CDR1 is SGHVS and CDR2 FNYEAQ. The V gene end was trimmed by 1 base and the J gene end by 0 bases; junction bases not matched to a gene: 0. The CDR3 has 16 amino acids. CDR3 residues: CASSLGGGSGANVLTF. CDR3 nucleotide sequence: TGTGCCAGCAGCTTAGGGGGGGGCTCTGGGGCCAACGTCCTGACTTTC.

CDR3 nucleotide sequence: TGTGCCAGCAGCGGTCGGACAGGGGGCTACAACTATGGCTACACCTTC. Amino acid sequence: CASSGRTGGYNYGYTF. V and J are TRBV5-4 and TRBJ1-2; 11 bases map to TRBD1. The J segment lost 2 bases and the V segment lost 4 bases, leaving 7 bases of the junction unmatched. The CDR3 loop spans 16 amino acids. The germline V gene encodes CDR1 SGHNT and CDR2 YYREEE (reference sequence).

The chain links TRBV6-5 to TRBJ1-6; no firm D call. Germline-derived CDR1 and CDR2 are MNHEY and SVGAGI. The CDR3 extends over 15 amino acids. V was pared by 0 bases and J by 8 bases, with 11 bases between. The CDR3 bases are TGTGCCAGCAGTTACTCGGGCGAGTGGCATTCACCCCTCCACTTT. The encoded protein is CASSYSGEWHSPLHF.

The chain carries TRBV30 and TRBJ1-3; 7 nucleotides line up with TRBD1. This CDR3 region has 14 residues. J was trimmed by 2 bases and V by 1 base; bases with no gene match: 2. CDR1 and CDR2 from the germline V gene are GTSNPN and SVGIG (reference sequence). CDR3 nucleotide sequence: TGTGCCTGGAGTGCCGGGACAGCTGGAAACACCATATATTTT. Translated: CAWSAGTAGNTIYF.

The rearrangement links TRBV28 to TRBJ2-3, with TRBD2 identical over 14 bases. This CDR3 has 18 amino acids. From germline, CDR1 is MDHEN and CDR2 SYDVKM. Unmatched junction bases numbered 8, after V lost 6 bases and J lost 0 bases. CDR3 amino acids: CASSQRLAGGRSTDTQYF. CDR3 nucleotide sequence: TGTGCCAGCAGCCAAAGACTAGCGGGGGGGAGAAGCACAGATACGCAGTATTTT.

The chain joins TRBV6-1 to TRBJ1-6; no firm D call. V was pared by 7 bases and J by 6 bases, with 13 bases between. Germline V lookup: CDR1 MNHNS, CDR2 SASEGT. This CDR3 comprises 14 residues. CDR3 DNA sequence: TGTGCCAGCACCCCCGAGGGCCCTAATTCACCCCTCCACTTT. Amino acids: CASTPEGPNSPLHF.

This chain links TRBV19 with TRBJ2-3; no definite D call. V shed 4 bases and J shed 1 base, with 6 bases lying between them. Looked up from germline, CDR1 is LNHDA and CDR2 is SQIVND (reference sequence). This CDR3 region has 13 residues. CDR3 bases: TGTGCCAGTAGTAGTGCAGGCACAGATACGCAGTATTTT. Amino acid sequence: CASSSAGTDTQYF.

CDR3 amino acids: CASSRAVGVLGNYGYTF. CDR3 sequence (DNA): TGTGCCAGCAGCAGGGCTGTAGGGGTCCTAGGAAACTATGGCTACACCTTC. The chain links TRBV11-2 to TRBJ1-2; maybe TRBD1 (5 bases). Germline-derived CDR1 and CDR2 are SGHAT and FQNNGV. Trimming removed 5 bases from V and 2 bases from J, with 21 bases in between. The length of the CDR3 is 17 residues.

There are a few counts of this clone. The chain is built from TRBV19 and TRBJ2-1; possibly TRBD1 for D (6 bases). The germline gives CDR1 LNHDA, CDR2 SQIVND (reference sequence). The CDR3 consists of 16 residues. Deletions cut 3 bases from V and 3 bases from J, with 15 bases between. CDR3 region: CASSMAGTGHYNEQFF. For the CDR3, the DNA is TGTGCCAGTAGTATGGCCGGGACGGGACACTACAATGAGCAGTTCTTC. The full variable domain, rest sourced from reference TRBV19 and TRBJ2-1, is DGGITQSPKYLFRKEGQNVTLSCEQNLNHDAMYWYRQDPGQGLRLIYYSQIVNDFQKGDIAEGYSVSREKKESFPLTVTSAQKNPTAFYLCASSMAGTGHYNEQFFGPGTRLTVL.

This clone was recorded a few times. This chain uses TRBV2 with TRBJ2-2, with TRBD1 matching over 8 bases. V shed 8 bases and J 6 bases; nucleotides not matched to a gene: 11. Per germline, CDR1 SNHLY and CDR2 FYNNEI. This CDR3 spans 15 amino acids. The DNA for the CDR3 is TGTGCCAGCCGCCACCGGGACAGGTACGCCGGGGAGCTGTTTTTT. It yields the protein CASRHRDRYAGELFF.

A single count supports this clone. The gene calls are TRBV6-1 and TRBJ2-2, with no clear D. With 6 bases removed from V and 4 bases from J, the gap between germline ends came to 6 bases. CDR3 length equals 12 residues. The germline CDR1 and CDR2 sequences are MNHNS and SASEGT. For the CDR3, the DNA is TGTGCCAGCAGGGGCCCCACCGGGGAGCTGTTTTTT. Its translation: CASRGPTGELFF.